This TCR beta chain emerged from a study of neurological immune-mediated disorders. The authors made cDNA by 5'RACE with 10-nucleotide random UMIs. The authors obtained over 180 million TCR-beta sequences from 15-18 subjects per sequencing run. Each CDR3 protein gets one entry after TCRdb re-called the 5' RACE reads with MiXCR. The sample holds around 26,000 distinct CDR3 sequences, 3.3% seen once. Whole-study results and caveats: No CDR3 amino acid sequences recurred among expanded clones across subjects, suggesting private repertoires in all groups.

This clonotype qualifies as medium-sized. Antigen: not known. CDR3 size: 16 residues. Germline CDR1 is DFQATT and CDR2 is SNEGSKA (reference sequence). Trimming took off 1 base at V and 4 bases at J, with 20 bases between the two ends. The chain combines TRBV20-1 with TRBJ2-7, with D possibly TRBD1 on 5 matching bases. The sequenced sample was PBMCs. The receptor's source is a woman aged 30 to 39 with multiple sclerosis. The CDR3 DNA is TGCAGTGCTAGAGGCGTCTTTAAGGGGTTGACATACGAGCAGTACTTC. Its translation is CSARGVFKGLTYEQYF.